This T cell receptor (beta chain) is from a study of cytomegalovirus exposure and HLA in healthy donors. Study results and limitations: Analyses of presence/absence relied on an assumption of roughly uniform sequencing depth across donors. Three chains linked to CMV were shown in vitro to be specific for CMV antigens. Clonal expansion, a later analysis showed, was greater in HLA-associated TCR beta chains than in equally common others. As a later analysis showed, several of the most significant clusters appeared to be linked to common viral pathogens.

V was trimmed by 5 bases and J by 6 bases, leaving 14 bases between them. This CDR3 is built from 13 residues. Germline V gene sequence: CDR1 MNHEY, CDR2 SVGAGI. As to this clone: Its antigen is undetermined.

The study ran its PCR with 60 Vbeta and 13 Jbeta primers. Using immunoSEQ multiplex PCR, the repertoire was profiled, and TCRdb retains in-frame clones only, with some absent. The sample has 220,000 or so clones, approximately 68% seen once; the top ten hold 1.5% to 2%. The clonotype comes from a woman younger than 45 in good health and CMV-seronegative. Sequenced material: PBMCs. This chain uses TRBV6-5 with TRBJ2-7; the D gene is possibly TRBD2 (6 bases). The CDR3, as DNA: TGTGCCAGCAGTGAAGTGGGGGGAACCGAGCAGTACTTC. Protein product: CASSEVGGTEQYF.